Listed below are T cell receptor beta chains from one sample, sequenced in a study of shared clonotypes between healthy human individuals. Profiled with immunoSEQ multiplex PCR; TCRdb holds only in-frame clones, not every one. In the table there are approximately 500,000 clones, around 96% of which are singletons. Sequences were obtained from naive CD4+ T cells sorted from blood. The origin of the receptors is a young woman in good health. Both conserved end residues are part of each CDR3. D genes are given only for firm matches. Some rows mark clone size as missing; the rest say once, few, many or name a class of expanded clone.

J gene: TRBJ2-1; clone size: -; V gene: TRBV11-2; D gene: TRBD2; CDR3 DNA: TGTGCCAGCAGCTTAGTTGGTAGCGGGTTGAATGAGCAGTTCTTC; CDR3 protein: CASSLVGSGLNEQFF
J gene: TRBJ2-2; clone size: -; V gene: TRBV18; D gene: TRBD2; CDR3 DNA: TGTGCCAGCTCACTCGGACTAGCAGCTACCGGGGAGCTGTTTTTT; CDR3 protein: CASSLGLAATGELFF
J gene: TRBJ1-1; clone size: -; V gene: TRBV5-1; D gene: -; CDR3 DNA: TGCGCCAGCAGCCCAGGGACACCGAACACTGAAGCTTTCTTT; CDR3 protein: CASSPGTPNTEAFF
J gene: TRBJ1-1; clone size: once; V gene: TRBV27; D gene: -; CDR3 DNA: TGTGCCAGCAGTTTGATGCAGAGTTTGAACACTGAAGCTTTCTTT; CDR3 protein: CASSLMQSLNTEAFF
J gene: TRBJ2-2; clone size: -; V gene: TRBV2; D gene: -; CDR3 DNA: TGTGCCAGGACCAACACAGCGGTTAACACCGGGGAGCTGTTTTTT; CDR3 protein: CARTNTAVNTGELFF
J gene: TRBJ1-3; clone size: -; V gene: TRBV18; D gene: -; CDR3 DNA: TGTGCCAGCTCACCCCTCGATACAGGGACTGGAAACACCATATATTTT; CDR3 protein: CASSPLDTGTGNTIYF
J gene: TRBJ2-6; clone size: -; V gene: TRBV19; D gene: TRBD2; CDR3 DNA: TGTGCCAGTACCGCCCGGTGGGCGGGAGAGACTGGGGCCAACGTCCTGACTTTC; CDR3 protein: CASTARWAGETGANVLTF
J gene: TRBJ1-2; clone size: -; V gene: TRBV28; D gene: -; CDR3 DNA: TGTGCCGGACGAACTCCGAACGGTCTCCGTGGCTACACCTTC; CDR3 protein: CAGRTPNGLRGYTF
J gene: TRBJ2-7; clone size: -; V gene: TRBV5-1; D gene: TRBD2; CDR3 DNA: TGCGCCAGCAGCTGGGGGTTACGACTAGCGGACTCCTACGAGCAGTACTTC; CDR3 protein: CASSWGLRLADSYEQYF
J gene: TRBJ2-4; clone size: -; V gene: TRBV6-5; D gene: -; CDR3 DNA: TGTGCCAGCAGTTACTCGATACAAGTCGCCAAAAACATTCAGTACTTC; CDR3 protein: CASSYSIQVAKNIQYF
J gene: TRBJ1-4; clone size: -; V gene: TRBV4-2; D gene: TRBD1; CDR3 DNA: TGTGCCAGCAGCCAAGGGATAACAGGGGAGAGGTATGAAAAACTGTTTTTT; CDR3 protein: CASSQGITGERYEKLFF
J gene: TRBJ1-5; clone size: -; V gene: TRBV7-9; D gene: -; CDR3 DNA: TGTGCCAGCAGCTTAGGAGGACGGGAAAGCAATCAGCCCCAGCATTTT; CDR3 protein: CASSLGGRESNQPQHF
J gene: TRBJ2-7; clone size: -; V gene: TRBV6-5; D gene: TRBD1; CDR3 DNA: TGTGCCAGCAGAGGGACAGGGGATCCTTACGAGCAGTACTTC; CDR3 protein: CASRGTGDPYEQYF
J gene: TRBJ2-7; clone size: -; V gene: TRBV5-6; D gene: -; CDR3 DNA: TGTGCCAGCAGCCTCCTGGTAGGCCCCTACGAGCAGTACTTC; CDR3 protein: CASSLLVGPYEQYF
J gene: TRBJ2-2; clone size: -; V gene: TRBV5-1; D gene: TRBD1; CDR3 DNA: TGCGCCAGCAGCTGGGACAGGCCGAACACCGGGGAGCTGTTTTTT; CDR3 protein: CASSWDRPNTGELFF
J gene: TRBJ2-5; clone size: -; V gene: TRBV6-5; D gene: TRBD1; CDR3 DNA: TGTGCCAGCAGGGGGACAGGGCGGGAGACCCAGTACTTC; CDR3 protein: CASRGTGRETQYF
J gene: TRBJ2-7; clone size: -; V gene: TRBV11-2; D gene: TRBD1; CDR3 DNA: TGTGCCAGCAGCCCCTTCGGGACAGGGACATTCAACTCCTACGAGCAGTACTTC; CDR3 protein: CASSPFGTGTFNSYEQYF
J gene: TRBJ2-3; clone size: -; V gene: TRBV10-1; D gene: -; CDR3 DNA: TGCGCCAGCAGCCGAGGTCGGACAGTGAGCACAGATACGCAGTATTTT; CDR3 protein: CASSRGRTVSTDTQYF
J gene: TRBJ2-7; clone size: once; V gene: TRBV19; D gene: TRBD1; CDR3 DNA: TGTGCCAGTGCCGAAGGGGGGACAGGCTCCTACGAGCAGTACTTC; CDR3 protein: CASAEGGTGSYEQYF
J gene: TRBJ2-7; clone size: few; V gene: TRBV2; D gene: -; CDR3 DNA: TGTGCCAGCAGTGAAGATGGAGGGCAGTACTTC; CDR3 protein: CASSEDGGQYF
J gene: TRBJ2-5; clone size: -; V gene: TRBV27; D gene: TRBD1; CDR3 DNA: TGTGCCAGCATGGACAGGGGAAAGACCCAGTACTTC; CDR3 protein: CASMDRGKTQYF
J gene: TRBJ1-1; clone size: -; V gene: TRBV2; D gene: -; CDR3 DNA: TGTGCCAGCAGTACATTGGAGAACACTGAAGCTTTCTTT; CDR3 protein: CASSTLENTEAFF
J gene: TRBJ1-2; clone size: -; V gene: TRBV6-1; D gene: -; CDR3 DNA: TGTGCCAGGGGGGGCGCCAACTATGGCTACACCTTC; CDR3 protein: CARGGANYGYTF
J gene: TRBJ1-3; clone size: -; V gene: TRBV6-1; D gene: -; CDR3 DNA: TGTGCCAGCAACCTGATGGGGCCTGGAAACACCATATATTTT; CDR3 protein: CASNLMGPGNTIYF